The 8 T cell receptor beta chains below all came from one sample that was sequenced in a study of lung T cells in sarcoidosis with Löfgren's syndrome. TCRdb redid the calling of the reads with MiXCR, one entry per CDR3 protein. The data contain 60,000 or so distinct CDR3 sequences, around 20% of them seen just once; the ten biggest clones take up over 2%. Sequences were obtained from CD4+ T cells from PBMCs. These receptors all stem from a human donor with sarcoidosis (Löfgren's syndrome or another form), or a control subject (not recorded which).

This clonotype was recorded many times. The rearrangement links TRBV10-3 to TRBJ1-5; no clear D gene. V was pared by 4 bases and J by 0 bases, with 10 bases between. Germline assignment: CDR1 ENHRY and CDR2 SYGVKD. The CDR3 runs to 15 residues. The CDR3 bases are TGTGCCATCAGTGCGGTATCAGATAGCAATCAGCCCCAGCATTTT. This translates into CAISAVSDSNQPQHF.

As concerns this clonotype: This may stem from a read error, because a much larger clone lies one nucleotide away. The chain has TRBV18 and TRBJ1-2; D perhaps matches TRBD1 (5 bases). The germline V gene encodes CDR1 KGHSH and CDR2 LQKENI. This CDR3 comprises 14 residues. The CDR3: CSSSPGISMRGYTF. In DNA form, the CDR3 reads TGTTCCAGCTCACCAGGGATATCCATGAGGGGCTACACCTTC. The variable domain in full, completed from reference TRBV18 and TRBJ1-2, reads NAGVMQNPRHLVRRRGQEARLRCSPMKGHSHVYWYRQLPEEGLKFMVYLQKENIIDESGMPKERFSAEFPKEGPSILRIQQVVRGDSAAYFCSSSPGISMRGYTFGSGTRLTVV.

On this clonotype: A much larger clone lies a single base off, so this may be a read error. The CDR3 DNA reads TGTGCCGGCAGATCGGACAGGGACTCAGATACGCAGTATTTT. Amino acids: CAGRSDRDSDTQYF. This chain uses TRBV6-1 with TRBJ2-3; 8 bases are a match to TRBD1. Germline CDR1 reads MNHNS; CDR2 reads SASEGT. The CDR3 has 14 residues.

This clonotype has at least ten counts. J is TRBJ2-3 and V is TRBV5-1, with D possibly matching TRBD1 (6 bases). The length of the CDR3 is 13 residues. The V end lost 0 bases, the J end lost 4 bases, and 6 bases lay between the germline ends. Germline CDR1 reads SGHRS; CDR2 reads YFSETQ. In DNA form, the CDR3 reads TGCGCCAGCAGCTTGGAGGGGGCAGATACGCAGTATTTT. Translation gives CASSLEGADTQYF.

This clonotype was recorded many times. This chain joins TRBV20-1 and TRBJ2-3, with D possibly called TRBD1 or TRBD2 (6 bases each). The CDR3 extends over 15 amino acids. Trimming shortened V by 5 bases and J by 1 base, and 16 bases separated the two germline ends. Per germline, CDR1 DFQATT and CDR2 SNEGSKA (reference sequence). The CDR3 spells CSAPTGGAGTDTQYF. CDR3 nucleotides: TGCAGTGCTCCGACCGGGGGCGCGGGCACAGATACGCAGTATTTT.

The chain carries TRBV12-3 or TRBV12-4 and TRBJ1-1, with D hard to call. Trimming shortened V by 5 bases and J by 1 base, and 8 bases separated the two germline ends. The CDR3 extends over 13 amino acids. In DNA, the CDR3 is TGTGCCAGCAGTGGACGGGCGAACACTGAAGCTTTCTTT. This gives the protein CASSGRANTEAFF.

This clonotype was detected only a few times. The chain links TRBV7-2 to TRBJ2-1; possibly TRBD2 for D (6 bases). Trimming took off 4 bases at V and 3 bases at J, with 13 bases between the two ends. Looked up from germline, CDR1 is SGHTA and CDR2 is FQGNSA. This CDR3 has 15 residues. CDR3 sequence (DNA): TGTGCCAGCAGCTCCCCCCGGGGGAACTACAATGAGCAGTTCTTC. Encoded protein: CASSSPRGNYNEQFF.

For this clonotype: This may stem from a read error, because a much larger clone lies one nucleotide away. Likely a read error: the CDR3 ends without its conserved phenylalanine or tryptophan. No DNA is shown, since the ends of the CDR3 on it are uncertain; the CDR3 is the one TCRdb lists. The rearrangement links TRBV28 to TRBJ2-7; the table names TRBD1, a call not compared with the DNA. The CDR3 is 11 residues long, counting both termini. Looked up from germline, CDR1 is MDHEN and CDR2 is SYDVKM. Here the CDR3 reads CASCSVGQGSL.